This is a list of T cell receptor beta chains from one sample in a study of T cells in Graves' hyperthyroidism and ophthalmopathy. MiXCR was run by TCRdb on the multiplex PCR reads, yielding one entry per CDR3 protein. Of some 740,000 distinct CDR3 sequences in the sample, 14% were seen once. Sequenced input: blood. These receptors originate from a young woman with Graves' hyperthyroidism. CDR3s include the opening cysteine and the closing phenylalanine or tryptophan. Fields, in order: clone size, D gene, V gene, J gene, CDR3 protein, CDR3 DNA. The D gene is left open where the match is weak. Size is omitted from some rows. Given values are once, few, many or a class for expanded clones.

clone size: NA
D gene: TRBD2
V gene: TRBV20-1
J gene: TRBJ2-5
CDR3 protein: CSAPSPDLAEYQETQYF
CDR3 DNA: TGCAGTGCCCCCTCCCCCGATCTAGCGGAATACCAAGAGACCCAGTACTTC

clone size: many
D gene: TRBD2
V gene: TRBV12-3/TRBV12-4
J gene: TRBJ2-7
CDR3 protein: CASSSLRAMTSGRAYEQYF
CDR3 DNA: TGTGCCAGCAGTTCCCTTAGGGCCATGACTAGCGGGAGGGCCTACGAGCAGTACTTC

clone size: few
D gene: NA
V gene: TRBV10-3
J gene: TRBJ1-2
CDR3 protein: CAIKGYYGYTF
CDR3 DNA: TGTGCCATCAAGGGTTACTATGGCTACACCTTC

clone size: once
D gene: NA
V gene: TRBV6-2/TRBV6-3
J gene: TRBJ1-6
CDR3 protein: CASSSRDHNSPLHF
CDR3 DNA: TGTGCCAGCAGTAGCCGGGACCATAATTCACCCCTCCACTTT

clone size: NA
D gene: TRBD1
V gene: TRBV18
J gene: TRBJ2-7
CDR3 protein: CASSPYRRQGTSEQYF
CDR3 DNA: TGTGCCAGCTCACCATACCGAAGACAGGGGACATCCGAGCAGTACTTC

clone size: NA
D gene: NA
V gene: TRBV4-1
J gene: TRBJ1-2
CDR3 protein: CASSQGVRGHYGYTF
CDR3 DNA: TGCGCCAGCAGCCAAGGCGTTAGAGGACACTATGGCTACACCTTC

clone size: NA
D gene: NA
V gene: TRBV9
J gene: TRBJ2-3
CDR3 protein: CASSVMLTDTQYF
CDR3 DNA: TGTGCCAGCAGCGTAATGCTCACAGATACGCAGTATTTT

clone size: many
D gene: TRBD1
V gene: TRBV5-1
J gene: TRBJ2-3
CDR3 protein: CASSPSDRGRDTQYF
CDR3 DNA: TGCGCCAGCAGCCCGTCGGACAGGGGAAGAGATACGCAGTATTTT

clone size: many
D gene: NA
V gene: TRBV28
J gene: TRBJ2-7
CDR3 protein: CASSFFRESSYEQYF
CDR3 DNA: TGTGCCAGCAGTTTTTTCCGGGAGAGCTCCTACGAGCAGTACTTC

clone size: many
D gene: NA
V gene: TRBV11-2
J gene: TRBJ2-1
CDR3 protein: CASSLGGQHYNEQFF
CDR3 DNA: TGTGCCAGCAGCTTAGGAGGGCAACATTACAATGAGCAGTTCTTC

clone size: many
D gene: NA
V gene: TRBV6-1
J gene: TRBJ1-2
CDR3 protein: CASSRDGYYGYTF
CDR3 DNA: TGTGCCAGCAGTCGGGACGGATACTATGGCTACACCTTC

clone size: many
D gene: NA
V gene: TRBV28
J gene: TRBJ2-7
CDR3 protein: CASRGDGAYEQYF
CDR3 DNA: TGTGCCAGCAGGGGGGACGGCGCCTACGAGCAGTACTTC

clone size: NA
D gene: NA
V gene: TRBV7-9
J gene: TRBJ1-1
CDR3 protein: CASSLWPDGTEAFF
CDR3 DNA: TGTGCCAGCAGCTTATGGCCGGATGGGACTGAAGCTTTCTTT

clone size: NA
D gene: NA
V gene: TRBV2
J gene: TRBJ2-5
CDR3 protein: CASTSLDPETQYF
CDR3 DNA: TGTGCCAGCACCTCCCTCGACCCGGAGACCCAGTACTTC

clone size: many
D gene: NA
V gene: TRBV5-6
J gene: TRBJ1-1
CDR3 protein: CASSVDRMTEAFF
CDR3 DNA: TGTGCCAGCAGCGTGGACAGAATGACTGAAGCTTTCTTT

clone size: many
D gene: TRBD1
V gene: TRBV2
J gene: TRBJ1-2
CDR3 protein: CASSDDRGAAGYTF
CDR3 DNA: TGTGCCAGCAGTGATGACAGGGGAGCCGCTGGCTACACCTTC

clone size: few
D gene: NA
V gene: TRBV28
J gene: TRBJ1-4
CDR3 protein: CASRATGTTNEKLFF
CDR3 DNA: TGTGCCAGCAGGGCCACAGGGACAACTAATGAAAAACTGTTTTTT

clone size: many
D gene: TRBD1
V gene: TRBV18
J gene: TRBJ1-6
CDR3 protein: CASSLQGATNSPLHF
CDR3 DNA: TGTGCCAGCAGCTTACAGGGGGCGACGAATTCACCCCTCCACTTT

clone size: few
D gene: TRBD2
V gene: TRBV4-3
J gene: TRBJ2-1
CDR3 protein: CASSPGLAGGYGSYNEQFF
CDR3 DNA: TGCGCCAGCAGCCCTGGACTAGCGGGAGGGTACGGTTCCTACAATGAGCAGTTCTTC

clone size: many
D gene: TRBD2
V gene: TRBV30
J gene: TRBJ2-5
CDR3 protein: CAWTGGEVETQYF
CDR3 DNA: TGTGCCTGGACGGGAGGGGAGGTCGAGACCCAGTACTTC

clone size: many
D gene: NA
V gene: TRBV7-9
J gene: TRBJ2-6
CDR3 protein: CASSFQRFGANVLTF
CDR3 DNA: TGTGCCAGCAGCTTTCAACGGTTTGGGGCCAACGTCCTGACTTTC

clone size: NA
D gene: NA
V gene: TRBV7-2
J gene: TRBJ2-2
CDR3 protein: CASCQGNTGELFF
CDR3 DNA: TGTGCCAGCTGTCAGGGTAACACCGGGGAGCTGTTTTTT